A single sample gave rise to the 24 T cell receptor beta chains below, sequenced in a study of T cell responses to AZD1222 COVID-19 vaccine. Libraries were prepared by immunoSEQ multiplex PCR; TCRdb keeps only in-frame clonotypes and omits some of them. The sample gives approximately 220,000 clones, approximately 94% of which show up once; 0.95% to 1.1% is in the top ten. Sequencing was performed on peripheral blood, taken on day 0 of MenACWY control vaccination. These receptors were collected from an adult in good health.

The chain carries TRBV30 and TRBJ2-5, with D maybe TRBD1 (5 bases). The length of the CDR3 is 13 residues. Germline V gene data show CDR1 as GTSNPN and CDR2 as SVGIG (reference sequence). V dropped 5 bases and J dropped 1 base, with 11 bases sitting between them. CDR3 nucleotide sequence: TGTGCCTGGCAATGGGGCCCCCAAGAGACCCAGTACTTC. Residues: CAWQWGPQETQYF.

This chain joins TRBV28 and TRBJ1-2; tentative D call: TRBD1 (6 bases). Trimming took off 5 bases at V and 8 bases at J, with 12 bases between the two ends. The germline V gene encodes CDR1 MDHEN and CDR2 SYDVKM. The length of the CDR3 is 12 residues. The CDR3: CASSPQGWGYTF. The CDR3 DNA sequence: TGTGCCAGCAGTCCCCAGGGGTGGGGCTACACCTTC.

The chain combines TRBV3-1 (or the pseudogene TRBV3-2) with TRBJ1-5; no reliable D call. The V end lost 5 bases, the J end lost 4 bases, and 9 bases lay between the germline ends. CDR1 and CDR2 (germline): LGHDT, YNNKEL (reference sequence). The CDR3 sequence is 13 residues long. CDR3 sequence (DNA): TGTGCCAGCAGCACCGATAGGAATCAGCCCCAGCATTTT. It codes for CASSTDRNQPQHF.

The chain is built from TRBV6-5 and TRBJ1-1; D is undetermined. The CDR3 totals 14 residues. Germline V gene data show CDR1 as MNHEY and CDR2 as SVGAGI. The germline V and J ends were trimmed by 2 bases and 2 bases, with 9 bases remaining between them. CDR3 loop: CASSYRASNTEAFF. CDR3 bases: TGTGCCAGCAGTTACAGGGCTAGTAACACTGAAGCTTTCTTT.

The chain has TRBV3-1 (or the pseudogene TRBV3-2) and TRBJ2-3, with D perhaps matching TRBD1 (5 bases). CDR3 size: 13 residues. Germline-derived CDR1 and CDR2 are LGHDT and YNNKEL (reference sequence). V lost 4 bases, J lost 4 bases, and 9 bases lay in between. CDR3 nucleotide sequence: TGTGCCAGCAGCCCCCAGACAGCAGATACGCAGTATTTT. Encoded protein: CASSPQTADTQYF.

The J gene is TRBJ1-2, the V gene TRBV6-5, with D maybe TRBD1 (6 bases). Per the germline V gene, CDR1 is MNHEY and CDR2 is SVGAGI. This CDR3 is built from 13 residues. V lost 9 bases and J lost 6, with 17 bases in between. For the CDR3, the DNA is TGTGCCAGTCATATAAACAGGGATGATGGCTACACCTTC. Amino acid sequence: CASHINRDDGYTF.

V is TRBV4-1 and J is TRBJ1-1; tentatively, D is TRBD1 (5 bases). V lost 0 bases and J 3 bases, leaving 17 bases between the germline ends. Looked up from germline, CDR1 is MGHRA and CDR2 is YSYEKL. The CDR3 spans 17 residues. The CDR3: CASSQEGTFWGDTEAFF. DNA for the CDR3: TGCGCCAGCAGCCAAGAAGGGACTTTTTGGGGGGACACTGAAGCTTTCTTT.

V and J are TRBV5-1 and TRBJ1-1; D is possibly TRBD1 (5 bases). Trimming pared 1 base from V and 2 bases from J, leaving 9 bases between. Germline CDR1 is SGHRS and CDR2 is YFSETQ. The CDR3 loop spans 14 amino acids. Here the CDR3 DNA reads TGCGCCAGCAGCTTGACAGGAGAAAACACTGAAGCTTTCTTT. This codes for CASSLTGENTEAFF.

DNA of the CDR3: TGTGCCAGCTCACCCTCCCTACAGGGGAACTATGGCTACACCTTC. Its translation is CASSPSLQGNYGYTF. The rearrangement joins TRBV18 to TRBJ1-2; 7 bases fit TRBD1. The V gene end was trimmed by 3 bases and the J gene end by 2 bases; junction bases not matched to a gene: 6. CDR1 and CDR2 from the germline V gene are KGHSH and LQKENI. This CDR3 has 15 amino acids. Using reference TRBV18 and TRBJ1-2 for the parts outside the CDR3, the full variable domain is NAGVMQNPRHLVRRRGQEARLRCSPMKGHSHVYWYRQLPEEGLKFMVYLQKENIIDESGMPKERFSAEFPKEGPSILRIQQVVRGDSAAYFCASSPSLQGNYGYTFGSGTRLTVV.

The CDR3 here is CASSRLAGEQYF. The CDR3 coding sequence is TGTGCCAGCAGCAGACTAGCGGGTGAGCAGTACTTC. The chain recombines TRBV7-6 with TRBJ2-7; 10 nucleotides match TRBD2. This CDR3 region has 12 residues. CDR1 and CDR2 (germline): SGHVS, FNYEAQ. The V segment lost 5 bases and the J segment 7 bases; nucleotides outside the gene matches: 2.

This rearrangement joins TRBV5-4 to TRBJ2-3; 8 bases are a match to TRBD2. The junction had 1 base not matched to a gene; V was cut back by 0 bases and J by 1 base. This CDR3 comprises 15 residues. Germline-derived CDR1 and CDR2 are SGHNT and YYREEE (reference sequence). CDR3 loop: CASSLVLAGTDTQYF. The CDR3 nucleotides are TGTGCCAGCAGCTTGGTACTAGCGGGCACAGATACGCAGTATTTT.

The CDR3 is CATSREFGPLSTAFF. In DNA, the CDR3 is TGTGCCACCAGCAGAGAATTTGGACCGCTTTCCACAGCTTTCTTT. The gene calls are TRBV15 and TRBJ1-1; the D is unclear. V was trimmed by 0 bases and J by 10 bases, leaving 18 bases between them. The CDR3 contains 15 residues. The germline V gene has CDR1 LNHNV and CDR2 YYDKDF (reference sequence).

V usage is TRBV19 and J usage is TRBJ2-5, with 10 bases fitting TRBD2. This CDR3 has 17 residues. The V segment lost 5 bases and the J segment 3 bases; nucleotides outside the gene matches: 12. Germline lookup yields CDR1 LNHDA and CDR2 SQIVND (reference sequence). The CDR3 DNA reads as TGTGCCAGTAGTCAGGGGACCCCTAGCGGGGGAAAAGAGACCCAGTACTTC. It encodes CASSQGTPSGGKETQYF.

V is TRBV6-6 and J is TRBJ1-1; 8 bases line up with TRBD1. After removal of 5 bases from V and 5 bases from J, the junction contained 7 bases not matched to a gene. Germline loops: CDR1 MNHNY, CDR2 SVGAGI (reference sequence). The CDR3 length is 14 residues. The CDR3 region has the DNA TGTGCCAGCAGTCCTCTACAGGGGGAAACTGAAGCTTTCTTT. Protein product: CASSPLQGETEAFF.

This chain joins TRBV19 and TRBJ2-3; a weak D match, TRBD1 (6 bases). Germline CDR1 reads LNHDA; CDR2 reads SQIVND (reference sequence). V dropped 5 bases and J dropped 4 bases, with 16 bases sitting between them. CDR3 length: 15 residues. The CDR3 loop is CASSHRVGNADTQYF. As DNA, the CDR3 is TGTGCCAGTAGTCACAGGGTTGGTAATGCAGATACGCAGTATTTT.

The gene calls are TRBV20-1 and TRBJ2-7; tentatively, D is TRBD1 or TRBD2 (6 bases each). V dropped 6 bases and J dropped 5 bases, with 11 bases sitting between them. The CDR3 loop spans 11 amino acids. The V gene's germline CDR1 is DFQATT and CDR2 SNEGSKA (reference sequence). Here the CDR3 reads CSARGVDEQYF. Written as DNA, the CDR3 is TGCAGTGCGAGGGGGGTAGACGAGCAGTACTTC.

The chain links TRBV20-1 to TRBJ1-2; D may be TRBD1 (6 bases). Germline lookup yields CDR1 DFQATT and CDR2 SNEGSKA (reference sequence). The CDR3 covers 10 residues. Trimming took 6 bases from V and 6 from J, leaving 8 bases between them. CDR3 sequence (DNA): TGCAGTGCCCGACAGGATGGCTACACCTTC. Its protein is CSARQDGYTF.

The J gene is TRBJ2-7, the V gene TRBV30; 10 positions agree with TRBD2. The CDR3 extends over 13 amino acids. Germline V lookup: CDR1 GTSNPN, CDR2 SVGIG (reference sequence). J lost 7 bases, V lost 5 bases, and 8 bases had no gene match. CDR3 region: CAWERGGLGEQYF. The CDR3 DNA follows: TGTGCCTGGGAGCGGGGGGGCCTGGGGGAGCAGTACTTC.

The chain recombines TRBV7-6 with TRBJ2-1; D ambiguous. CDR3 length: 13 amino acids. Germline values: CDR1 SGHVS, CDR2 FNYEAQ. Trimming removed 2 bases from V and 4 bases from J, with 6 bases in between. The CDR3 protein is CASSLSPYNEQFF. The CDR3 nucleotides are TGTGCCAGCAGCTTATCGCCGTACAATGAGCAGTTCTTC.

CDR3 in DNA: TGTGCCAGCAGTATAAATAATTCACCCCTCCACTTT. Protein sequence: CASSINNSPLHF. V and J are TRBV7-2 and TRBJ1-6; D ambiguous. V was clipped by 6 bases and J by 5 bases, with 5 bases between them. The CDR3 totals 12 residues. Germline CDR1 SGHTA, CDR2 FQGNSA.

J is TRBJ1-2 and V is TRBV28, with TRBD1 identical over 7 bases. The germline gives CDR1 MDHEN, CDR2 SYDVKM. This CDR3 comprises 14 residues. The junction had 5 bases not matched to a gene; V was cut back by 4 bases and J by 3 bases. The CDR3 DNA sequence: TGTGCCAGCAGTTCGGGACAGCAAGACTATGGCTACACCTTC. This translates into CASSSGQQDYGYTF.

The rearrangement joins TRBV3-1 (or the pseudogene TRBV3-2) to TRBJ1-2; D is undetermined. CDR1 is LGHDT and CDR2 is YNNKEL in the germline V gene (reference sequence). The CDR3 runs 15 residues. V shed 4 bases and J shed 0 bases, with 12 bases lying between them. CDR3 in DNA: TGTGCCAGCAGCCCCTACACCAGAGCTAACTATGGCTACACCTTC. Its translation: CASSPYTRANYGYTF.

The V gene is TRBV2, the J gene TRBJ1-5, with a tentative D call TRBD1 (5 bases). V shed 6 bases and J shed 3 bases, with 9 bases lying between them. CDR1 is SNHLY and CDR2 is FYNNEI in the germline V gene. The CDR3 runs 13 residues. This chain's CDR3 is CASSRGANQPQHF. The CDR3 DNA reads as TGTGCCAGCAGCCGCGGGGCCAATCAGCCCCAGCATTTT.

The V call is TRBV25-1, the J call TRBJ1-2, with 9 bases that match TRBD1. The CDR3 spans 15 residues. Germline CDR1 reads MGHDK; CDR2 reads SYGVNS. With V trimmed by 6 bases and J by 0 bases, 5 bases remained unmatched. This chain's CDR3 is CASRGQGYPNYGYTF. The CDR3 bases are TGTGCCAGCAGGGGACAGGGCTACCCTAACTATGGCTACACCTTC.